This TCR beta chain was found in a study of T cells in Graves' hyperthyroidism and ophthalmopathy. Using RNA transcripts as the source, TCR beta CDR3 regions were amplified. TCR CDR3 underwent first-round RT-PCR with the HTBI primer set. TCRdb reprocessed the multiplex PCR reads via MiXCR and lists one record per CDR3 protein. Of around 540,000 distinct CDR3 sequences detected, 46% appear once; the ten largest clones hold roughly 8.2%. This CDR3 is 15 amino acids long. Trimming removed 2 bases from V and 2 bases from J, with 12 bases in between. Germline V gene sequence: CDR1 SEHNR, CDR2 FQNEAQ (reference sequence).

The receptor was isolated from a woman between 18 and 29 years old with Graves' hyperthyroidism. The specimen was peripheral blood or thyroid tissue (not recorded which). This sequence joins TRBV7-9 and TRBJ1-2, with unresolved D. The CDR3 protein is CASSLSPAENYGYTF. In DNA, the CDR3 is TGTGCCAGCAGCTTATCTCCTGCGGAGAACTATGGCTACACCTTC. Full variable domain (missing parts from reference TRBV7-9 and TRBJ1-2): DTGVSQNPRHKITKRGQNVTFRCDPISEHNRLYWYRQTLGQGPEFLTYFQNEAQLEKSRLLSDRFSAERPKGSFSTLEIQRTEQGDSAMYLCASSLSPAENYGYTFGSGTRLTVV.